This record covers a single T cell receptor beta chain. The source of the sample is a study of T-cell reconstitution after alpha-beta-depleted transplantation in children. The junction had 11 bases not matched to a gene; V was cut back by 3 bases and J by 5 bases. Germline V CDR1 and CDR2: LNHNV, YYDKDF (reference sequence). This CDR3 comprises 16 residues. Construction of the TCRbeta library involved unique molecular identifiers. TCRdb re-called the PCR reads with MiXCR, one entry per CDR3 protein. The sample holds some 240,000 distinct CDR3 sequences, 12% seen once. The chain uses TRBV15 and TRBJ2-7; 9 positions agree with TRBD1. Here the sequenced sample was PBMCs from the stem cell graft donor, taken from the stem cell graft. This TCR was sampled from a human donor who donated a stem cell graft to a child with acute lymphoblastic leukemia. DNA for the CDR3: TGTGCCACCAGCAGGAATCACGGGACAGGGAGCCACGAGCAGTACTTC. Its translation: CATSRNHGTGSHEQYF.